This record looks at one T cell receptor beta chain sequence and its context. What it binds is unknown. The data are from a study of cytomegalovirus exposure and HLA in healthy donors. Vbeta (60) and Jbeta (13) primers were used in the PCR. Measured with immunoSEQ multiplex PCR; TCRdb has only the in-frame clones, and not every one. The sample shows around 160,000 clones, roughly 80% of them seen only once. The V gene end was trimmed by 8 bases and the J gene end by 7 bases; junction bases not matched to a gene: 18. Germline V CDR1 and CDR2: LNHDA, SQIVND (reference sequence). The CDR3 is made up of 17 amino acids. Study results and limitations: TCR beta sequences reportedly predicted the HLA-A and HLA-B alleles of most subjects accurately.

The source is a woman aged 40 to 50 in good health and CMV-seropositive. The chain has TRBV19 and TRBJ2-2; 8 bases line up with TRBD1. Material for sequencing was PBMCs. As DNA, the CDR3 is TGTGCCAGTTCCCTGTCCCCACAGCAGGGGGCAGGCGGGGAGCTGTTTTTT. It specifies CASSLSPQQGAGGELFF. The complete variable domain, with remaining parts taken from reference TRBV19 and TRBJ2-2, reads DGGITQSPKYLFRKEGQNVTLSCEQNLNHDAMYWYRQDPGQGLRLIYYSQIVNDFQKGDIAEGYSVSREKKESFPLTVTSAQKNPTAFYLCASSLSPQQGAGGELFFGEGSRLTVL.